The 6 T cell receptor beta chains listed next were all sequenced from one sample in a study of T cell changes during pregnancy in multiple sclerosis. Sequencing was performed with immunoSEQ multiplex PCR; in TCRdb, only in-frame clones are kept and a portion is missing. The repertoire holds 30,000 to 40,000 clones, with around 90% as singletons. Sequenced here: CD4+ T cells from peripheral blood mononuclear cells, sampled in the third trimester of pregnancy. Source of these receptors: a female donor in good health, enrolled as a control in a pregnancy study.

The chain is built from TRBV7-9 and TRBJ2-3, with TRBD2 matching over 10 bases. V gave up 3 bases and J gave up 5 bases; unmatched junction bases: 5. Germline CDR1 reads SEHNR; CDR2 reads FQNEAQ (reference sequence). The CDR3 consists of 15 residues. CDR3 sequence reads: CASSFSGGPGDTQYF. The CDR3 nucleotides read TGTGCCAGCAGCTTTAGCGGGGGGCCAGGAGATACGCAGTATTTT. Filled out from reference TRBV7-9 and TRBJ2-3, the complete variable domain reads DTGVSQNPRHKITKRGQNVTFRCDPISEHNRLYWYRQTLGQGPEFLTYFQNEAQLEKSRLLSDRFSAERPKGSFSTLEIQRTEQGDSAMYLCASSFSGGPGDTQYFGPGTRLTVL.

The rearrangement joins TRBV5-4 to TRBJ1-2; D not certain. Germline V gene sequence: CDR1 SGHNT, CDR2 YYREEE (reference sequence). The CDR3 spans 14 residues. V dropped 3 bases and J dropped 4 bases, with 13 bases sitting between them. CDR3 DNA sequence: TGTGCCAGCAGCTATGACATTGCCCTCTATGGCTACACCTTC. Encoded protein: CASSYDIALYGYTF.

This clone is labeled medium-sized. DNA of the CDR3: TGCGCCAGCAGCCAATCAGGGTACACCGGGGAGCTGTTTTTT. Its protein product is CASSQSGYTGELFF. The rearrangement joins TRBV4-1 to TRBJ2-2, with D possibly being TRBD1 (5 bases). Trimming took off 2 bases at V and 3 bases at J, with 7 bases between the two ends. The length of the CDR3 is 14 residues. Germline values: CDR1 MGHRA, CDR2 YSYEKL.

The chain couples TRBV7-9 to TRBJ1-6, with 11 bases fitting TRBD1. With 8 bases clipped from V and 9 bases from J, the junction kept 15 bases outside the gene matches. Germline CDR1 is SEHNR and CDR2 is FQNEAQ (reference sequence). The CDR3 spans 17 residues. The CDR3 here is CASSNAGTGGSVSPLHF. In nucleotides, the CDR3 is TGTGCCAGCTCCAATGCCGGGACAGGGGGGTCAGTTTCACCCCTCCACTTT.

The chain employs TRBV6-6 and TRBJ1-4; the match to TRBD1 covers 7 bases. The CDR3 sequence is 13 residues long. V was pared by 6 bases and J by 6 bases, with 4 bases of the junction left unmatched. The V gene's germline CDR1 is MNHNY and CDR2 SVGAGI (reference sequence). CDR3 residues: CASRTGSYEKLFF. In nucleotides, the CDR3 is TGTGCCAGCAGGACAGGGTCTTATGAAAAACTGTTTTTT.

The chain joins TRBV19 to TRBJ2-1; a possible D gene is TRBD1 (5 bases). The V gene lost 2 bases and the J gene lost 1 base, with 15 bases spanning the gap. CDR1 is LNHDA, CDR2 SQIVND, per germline (reference sequence). The CDR3 runs 17 residues. CDR3 sequence: CASSILGRRGSYNEQFF. DNA for the CDR3: TGTGCCAGTAGTATATTGGGCCGAAGGGGATCCTACAATGAGCAGTTCTTC.